This T cell receptor (beta chain) is drawn from a study of T cell responses to AZD1222 COVID-19 vaccine. General study findings and limits: The CD4 TCRs associated with vaccination extended across spike and predominated at 160-218 and 743-854. The sample set comprised mostly white British donors with more females, and clonal diversity was possibly underestimated.

The study pooled second doses at about 4 or about 12 weeks. Per germline, CDR1 DFQATT and CDR2 SNEGSKA (reference sequence). The CDR3 length is 11 residues. Trimming took 2 bases from V and 5 from J, leaving 4 bases between them. The repertoire was sequenced with immunoSEQ multiplex PCR; TCRdb's copy has only in-frame clones and lacks some. The table shows about 160,000 clones, with roughly 90% occurring only once. A word on this clone: The target antigen is unknown. At the DNA level, this CDR3 is encoded by other sequences in the same sample as well.

The TCR originated in an adult who received the AZD1222 COVID-19 vaccine. This specimen was peripheral blood, taken 28 days after the second AZD1222 dose. The chain couples TRBV20-1 to TRBJ2-1; no firm D call. The CDR3 DNA reads TGCAGTGCTAGAAGGGACAATGAGCAGTTCTTC. This translates into CSARRDNEQFF.